The 19 T cell receptor beta chains below were found in one sample sequenced in a study of shared T cell receptors in the human thymus. TCRdb's table, derived via immunoSEQ multiplex PCR, lists solely in-frame clones and lacks some. The sample holds hundreds of thousands of clones; about 90% are singletons and the top ten take over 0.008%. These data were also filed under a second study, of human thymus T cells.

Sequenced material: thymocytes. These receptors originate from a boy under three years old with a congenital heart defect.

This chain uses TRBV10-3 with TRBJ1-2, with 12 bases fitting TRBD1. This CDR3 has 15 amino acids. V was clipped by 10 bases and J by 4 bases; unmatched bases: 10. The germline gives CDR1 ENHRY, CDR2 SYGVKD. The CDR3 coding sequence is TGTGCCACGCGAGTGAGGGACAGGGGGCGCTATGGCTACACCTTC. It codes for CATRVRDRGRYGYTF.

The chain recombines TRBV28 with TRBJ2-1; possibly TRBD1 for D (5 bases). V was pared by 2 bases and J by 4 bases, with 9 bases between. The CDR3 contains 14 residues. Germline V gene data show CDR1 as MDHEN and CDR2 as SYDVKM. In nucleotides, the CDR3 is TGTGCCAGCAGTTTAATGACAGTATACAATGAGCAGTTCTTC. Protein product: CASSLMTVYNEQFF.

J is TRBJ2-7 and V is TRBV7-8, with 12 bases lining up with TRBD2. Germline V gene sequence: CDR1 SGHVS, CDR2 FQNEAQ. The CDR3 length is 17 residues. V shed 5 bases and J 3 bases; nucleotides not matched to a gene: 11. The CDR3 here is CASSSGLAGSRDYEQYF. In DNA form, the CDR3 reads TGTGCCAGCAGCAGCGGACTAGCGGGGAGCCGAGACTACGAGCAGTACTTC.

This chain uses TRBV6-1 with TRBJ2-7; the D gene is possibly TRBD1 (5 bases). The CDR3 spans 15 residues. V lost 1 base and J lost 1, with 11 bases in between. Germline V CDR1 and CDR2: MNHNS, SASEGT. CDR3 sequence reads: CASSEGWGSSYEQYF. The CDR3 DNA follows: TGTGCCAGCAGTGAAGGTTGGGGCAGTTCCTACGAGCAGTACTTC.

The V gene is TRBV4-2, the J gene TRBJ2-4; 11 nucleotides match TRBD2. With V trimmed by 0 bases and J by 0 bases, 7 bases remained unmatched. The CDR3 loop spans 19 amino acids. Germline lookup yields CDR1 LGHNA and CDR2 YNFKEQ. CDR3 nucleotides: TGTGCCAGCAGCCAAGACCGTCTAGCGGGGGGTCTAGCCAAAAACATTCAGTACTTC. Protein sequence: CASSQDRLAGGLAKNIQYF.

The chain combines TRBV12-5 with TRBJ1-2; tentatively, D is TRBD1 (5 bases). The germline V gene encodes CDR1 LGHNT and CDR2 FRNRAP. The CDR3 has 15 residues. Deletions cut 0 bases from V and 8 bases from J, with 16 bases between. This CDR3 reads CASGLVQEGWTGYTF. The CDR3 region has the DNA TGTGCTAGTGGTTTGGTACAGGAGGGCTGGACGGGCTACACCTTC.

The rearrangement links TRBV15 to TRBJ2-7; 11 bases fit TRBD2. Germline CDR1 LNHNV, CDR2 YYDKDF (reference sequence). The trim removed 1 base at V and 5 bases at J, leaving 10 bases unmatched. This CDR3 region has 17 residues. The CDR3 protein is CATSRAGRLAGKNEQYF. In DNA, the CDR3 is TGTGCCACCAGCAGAGCGGGGAGACTAGCGGGAAAGAACGAGCAGTACTTC.

The rearrangement links TRBV18 to TRBJ1-2, with D possibly TRBD1 on 5 matching bases. V lost 2 bases, J lost 2 bases, and 12 bases lay in between. This CDR3 has 15 amino acids. CDR1 is KGHSH and CDR2 is LQKENI in the germline V gene. CDR3 loop: CASSPTARENYGYTF. The CDR3 region has the DNA TGTGCCAGCTCACCAACTGCCAGGGAAAACTATGGCTACACCTTC.

The chain is built from TRBV4-3 and TRBJ2-2; 9 positions agree with TRBD1. The ends lost 0 bases at V and 1 base at J; junction bases unmatched: 3. CDR1 is LGHNA, CDR2 YSLEER, per germline. The CDR3 consists of 17 residues. The CDR3 here is CASSQEGQGQNTGELFF. CDR3 DNA sequence: TGCGCCAGCAGCCAAGAGGGACAGGGTCAGAACACCGGGGAGCTGTTTTTT.

The gene calls are TRBV28 and TRBJ2-2; 9 bases are a match to TRBD2. V lost 2 bases, J lost 3 bases, and 4 bases stayed unmatched. Per germline, CDR1 MDHEN and CDR2 SYDVKM. This CDR3 spans 16 amino acids. CDR3 protein: CASSLIAGEDTGELFF. In DNA, the CDR3 is TGTGCCAGCAGTTTAATAGCGGGAGAGGACACCGGGGAGCTGTTTTTT.

The J gene is TRBJ1-1, the V gene TRBV19, with TRBD1 matching over 9 bases. V shed 5 bases and J 4 bases; nucleotides not matched to a gene: 5. The CDR3 spans 14 residues. The germline gives CDR1 LNHDA, CDR2 SQIVND (reference sequence). The CDR3 sequence: CASSARQGVTEAFF. Here the CDR3 DNA reads TGTGCCAGTAGTGCCCGACAGGGGGTCACTGAAGCTTTCTTT.

Here the CDR3 reads CASSPSVTGGNTIYF. CDR3 nucleotide sequence: TGTGCCAGCTCACCCTCGGTAACAGGCGGAAACACCATATATTTT. The V and J genes are TRBV18 and TRBJ1-3, with D perhaps matching TRBD1 (5 bases). This CDR3 is built from 15 residues. Germline CDR1 and CDR2: KGHSH and LQKENI. V was trimmed by 3 bases and J by 4 bases, leaving 13 bases between them.

There are a few counts of this clone. The genes are TRBV19 and TRBJ1-5; 7 bases match TRBD1. CDR1 and CDR2 (germline): LNHDA, SQIVND (reference sequence). V shed 4 bases, J shed 5 bases, and the junction held 20 bases outside the gene matches. The CDR3 covers 19 residues. The CDR3 sequence is CASSTRQGMGLEVDQPQHF. Written as DNA, the CDR3 is TGTGCCAGTAGTACGCGACAGGGTATGGGACTAGAGGTTGATCAGCCCCAGCATTTT.

This clone was counted once. This chain connects TRBV29-1 to TRBJ2-3; TRBD2 agrees at 8 bases. V gave up 5 bases and J gave up 3 bases; unmatched junction bases: 10. Germline V gene sequence: CDR1 SQVTM, CDR2 ANQGSEA. This CDR3 has 15 residues. In DNA form, the CDR3 reads TGCAGCGTTACAACCGGGACTAGGGGAACAGATACGCAGTATTTT. Translation gives CSVTTGTRGTDTQYF.

CDR3 amino acids: CASRGVGQGQYNEQFF. CDR3 nucleotide sequence: TGCGCCAGCAGGGGAGTAGGACAGGGTCAATACAATGAGCAGTTCTTC. The chain combines TRBV5-1 with TRBJ2-1; 8 bases are shared with TRBD1. V dropped 5 bases and J dropped 4; count of bases not matched to a gene: 11. This CDR3 is 16 amino acids long. Per the germline V gene, CDR1 is SGHRS and CDR2 is YFSETQ.

The rearrangement joins TRBV18 to TRBJ2-1; D unclear. Germline V gene data show CDR1 as KGHSH and CDR2 as LQKENI. The CDR3 covers 12 residues. Trimming cost V 3 bases and J 4 bases, with 4 bases left between them. CDR3 nucleotides: TGTGCCAGCTCACCTCTTTACAATGAGCAGTTCTTC. It encodes CASSPLYNEQFF. The full variable domain, completed using reference TRBV18 and TRBJ2-1, is NAGVMQNPRHLVRRRGQEARLRCSPMKGHSHVYWYRQLPEEGLKFMVYLQKENIIDESGMPKERFSAEFPKEGPSILRIQQVVRGDSAAYFCASSPLYNEQFFGPGTRLTVL.

This clone was seen more than once but under ten times. This rearrangement joins TRBV9 to TRBJ2-5; D perhaps matches TRBD2 (6 bases). CDR3 length: 18 amino acids. Germline loops: CDR1 SGDLS, CDR2 YYNGEE. V lost 0 bases, J lost 3 bases, and 21 bases lay in between. The CDR3 spells CASSVADIGGTLKETQYF. DNA of the CDR3: TGTGCCAGCAGCGTAGCCGACATTGGCGGGACGCTTAAAGAGACCCAGTACTTC.

The V gene is TRBV30, the J gene TRBJ2-4; possibly TRBD2 for D (6 bases). The CDR3 is 16 residues long. Germline-derived CDR1 and CDR2 are GTSNPN and SVGIG (reference sequence). The germline V and J ends were trimmed by 0 bases and 6 bases, with 18 bases remaining between them. The CDR3: CAWSVTRGSSVNIQYF. The CDR3 bases are TGTGCCTGGAGTGTAACGCGGGGCTCTAGTGTAAACATTCAGTACTTC.

The chain recombines TRBV28 with TRBJ2-1; 7 positions agree with TRBD1. The CDR3 is 15 residues long. The ends lost 5 bases at V and 7 bases at J; junction bases unmatched: 11. Germline-derived CDR1 and CDR2 are MDHEN and SYDVKM. CDR3 sequence (DNA): TGTGCCAGCAGTCAGCCGGACAGGTCCGATAATGAGCAGTTCTTC. As protein: CASSQPDRSDNEQFF.